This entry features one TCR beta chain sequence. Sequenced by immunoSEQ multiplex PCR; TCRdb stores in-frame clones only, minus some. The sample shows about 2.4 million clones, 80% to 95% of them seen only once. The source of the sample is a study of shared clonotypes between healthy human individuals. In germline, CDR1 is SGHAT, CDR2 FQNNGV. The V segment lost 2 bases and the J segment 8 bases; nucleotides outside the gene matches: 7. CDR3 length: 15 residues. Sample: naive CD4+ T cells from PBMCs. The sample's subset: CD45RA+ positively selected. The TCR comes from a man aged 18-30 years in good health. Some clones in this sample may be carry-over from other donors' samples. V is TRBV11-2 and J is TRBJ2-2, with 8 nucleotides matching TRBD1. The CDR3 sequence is CASSLFLQGVGELFF. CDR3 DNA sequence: TGTGCCAGCAGCTTATTCTTACAGGGGGTTGGGGAGCTGTTTTTT.